This TCR beta chain was observed in a study of monozygotic twins with cystic fibrosis (dated by TCRdb to the early 2020s). With regard to the full study: Barcoded libraries were prepared with about 16 PCR cycles from roughly 3 micrograms of fragmented DNA. TCR beta repertoires were compared within and between 16 monozygotic twin pairs with cystic fibrosis so that genetic influence on V and J gene usage could be assessed. Ten female and six male twin pairs, aged about 2.0 to 36.4 years (median about 9.4 years) and mostly children and adolescents, were included in the cohort. On the day blood was drawn, the twins' weight-for-height and FEVPerc (FEV1 disease centile) were ranked against those of the 950 to 1,200 cohort participants. Data for three of the twin pairs had been reported earlier in a different context.

What the authors observed across the whole study: Significantly higher nucleotide-identical clonotype sharing was observed within monozygotic CF twin pairs than between unrelated CF individuals (P = 0.000026, Mann-Whitney). No association turned up between shared CDR3 numbers and age, concordance or disease severity, and the cohort was small. Simpson clonality was generally low (median around 0.0094), suggesting a naive-dominated repertoire, with higher clonality in the most severely affected patients. The greatest similarity to the co-twin was observed for V gene usage in 13 of 16 pairs and for J usage in 8 of 16 pairs, which suggested genetic constraints.

For this chain, trimming is 3 bases at the V end and 4 bases at the J end, and the number of junction bases without a gene match is 8. The germline V gene supplies CDR1 LGHNA and CDR2 YSLEER. The CDR3 holds 16 amino acids from the cysteine to the phenylalanine. Of the read, only the CDR3 DNA is kept; its 48 bases are in frame from base 1. The twin pairs came from the European Cystic Fibrosis Twin and Sibling Study Cohort, a cohort that recruited patients from roughly 160 CF clinics across 14 European countries. Zygosity and CFTR genotype were verified in-house, and zygosity was tested by multiplex PCR of nine short tandem repeat loci. Peripheral blood was sampled from each twin, with clinical parameters recorded on the day of blood sampling. Phenol/chloroform extraction was used to isolate genomic DNA from peripheral blood cells, and the DNA was then kept in TE buffer at 4 degrees C. TCR beta CDR3 regions were amplified by multiplex PCR with the immunoSEQ immune profiling system according to the manufacturer's instructions. Sequencing was performed on an Illumina NextSeq system. The authors processed their data as follows. Sequence data were processed on the immunoSEQ Analyzer platform, and clonality was computed as the square root of Simpson's index of productive rearrangements. V and J usage similarity was measured by Jensen-Shannon distance, and CDR3 generation probabilities were computed with OLGA. Shared CDR3 sequences were searched in the immuneACCESS database (August 2020) and in VDJdb (December 2020). TCRdb's version of the immuneACCESS table is confined to in-frame rearrangements and falls short of the full clone set. An unresolved V gene accounts for under half of the shortfall where checked; the remainder is of unknown origin. V and J calls plus clone size are reproduced from that table; the DNA served to infer D and trimming. In this sample the table shows about 14,000 clones, approximately 92% of which occur a single time. The biggest ten clones account for 9.3% of the sample.

About this clone: Its antigen is unknown. The input lacks base qualities; no much larger clone sits a single base away.

The sequence is built from TRBV4-3 and TRBJ2-3, with 9 middle bases fitting TRBD2. This TCR was recovered from a girl aged 2-10 years with cystic fibrosis. Sequenced material: blood. CDR3 sequence: CASSQWVAGDADTQYF. The nucleotide sequence is given as TGCGCCAGCAGCCAGTGGGTAGCGGGAGACGCAGATACGCAGTATTTT.